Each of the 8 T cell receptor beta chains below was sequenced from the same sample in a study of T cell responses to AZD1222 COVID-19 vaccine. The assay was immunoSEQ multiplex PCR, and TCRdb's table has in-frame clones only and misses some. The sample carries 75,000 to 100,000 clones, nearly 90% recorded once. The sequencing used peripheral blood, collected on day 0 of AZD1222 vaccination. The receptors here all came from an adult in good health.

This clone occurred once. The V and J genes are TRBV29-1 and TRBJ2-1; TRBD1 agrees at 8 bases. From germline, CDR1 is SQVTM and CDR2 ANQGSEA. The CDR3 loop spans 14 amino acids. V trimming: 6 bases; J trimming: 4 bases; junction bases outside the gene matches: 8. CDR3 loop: CSVGSDRGYNEQFF. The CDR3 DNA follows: TGCAGCGTGGGCAGCGACAGGGGATACAATGAGCAGTTCTTC.

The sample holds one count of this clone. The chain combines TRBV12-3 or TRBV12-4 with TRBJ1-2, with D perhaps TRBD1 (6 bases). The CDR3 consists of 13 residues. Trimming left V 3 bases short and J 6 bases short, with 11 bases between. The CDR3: CASSFKQGDGYTF. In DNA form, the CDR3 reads TGTGCCAGCAGTTTTAAACAGGGCGATGGCTACACCTTC.

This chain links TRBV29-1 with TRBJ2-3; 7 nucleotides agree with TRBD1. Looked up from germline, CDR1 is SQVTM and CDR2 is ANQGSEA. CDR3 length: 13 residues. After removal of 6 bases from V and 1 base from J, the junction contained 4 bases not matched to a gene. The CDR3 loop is CSVRQGGTDTQYF. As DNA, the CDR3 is TGCAGCGTCCGACAGGGTGGCACAGATACGCAGTATTTT.

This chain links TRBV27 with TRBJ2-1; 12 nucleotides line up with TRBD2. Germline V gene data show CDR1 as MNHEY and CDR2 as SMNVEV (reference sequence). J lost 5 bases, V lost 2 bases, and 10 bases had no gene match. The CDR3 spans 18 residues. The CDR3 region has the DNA TGTGCCAGCAGTTTAGGCCACCTCACTAGCGGGGGGAACAATGAGCAGTTCTTC. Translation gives CASSLGHLTSGGNNEQFF.

CDR3 sequence reads: CASSFMGHTEAFF. CDR3 DNA: TGCGCCAGCAGCTTTATGGGGCACACTGAAGCTTTCTTT. V usage is TRBV5-1 and J usage is TRBJ1-1, with D perhaps TRBD1 (5 bases). Trimming shortened V by 2 bases and J by 3 bases, and 8 bases separated the two germline ends. Germline V gene data show CDR1 as SGHRS and CDR2 as YFSETQ. The CDR3 extends over 13 amino acids.

CDR3 residues: CASSNQGFGYTF. The CDR3 region has the DNA TGTGCCAGCAGTAATCAGGGGTTTGGCTACACCTTC. V gene TRBV12-3 or TRBV12-4 combines with J gene TRBJ1-2, with D perhaps matching TRBD1 (6 bases). The CDR3 length is 12 residues. V lost 5 bases to trimming and J lost 7 bases, with 11 bases between them.

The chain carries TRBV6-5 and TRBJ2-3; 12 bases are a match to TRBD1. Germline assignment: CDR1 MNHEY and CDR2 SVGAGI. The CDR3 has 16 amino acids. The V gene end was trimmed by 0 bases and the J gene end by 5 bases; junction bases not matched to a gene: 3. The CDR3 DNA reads TGTGCCAGCAGTTACTCAGGGACAGGGGGCGTAGATACGCAGTATTTT. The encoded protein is CASSYSGTGGVDTQYF.

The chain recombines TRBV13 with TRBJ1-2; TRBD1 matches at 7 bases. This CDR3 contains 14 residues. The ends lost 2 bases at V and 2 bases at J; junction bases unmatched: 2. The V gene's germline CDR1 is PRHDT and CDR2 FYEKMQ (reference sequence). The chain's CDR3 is CASSLTGVNYGYTF. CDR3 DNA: TGTGCCAGCAGCTTAACAGGGGTGAACTATGGCTACACCTTC. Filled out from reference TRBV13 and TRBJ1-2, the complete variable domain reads AAGVIQSPRHLIKEKRETATLKCYPIPRHDTVYWYQQGPGQDPQFLISFYEKMQSDKGSIPDRFSAQQFSDYHSELNMSSLELGDSALYFCASSLTGVNYGYTFGSGTRLTVV.